The sample holds a few counts of the clone carrying this T cell receptor beta chain. Its antigen is unknown. This sample was taken from a study of identical twins. Findings and limits, study-wide: Its conclusions, products of cross-sectional statistical analysis, did not come from following the same donors.

The CDR3 totals 14 residues. The germline V gene encodes CDR1 SGHTA and CDR2 FQGTGA. V lost 5 bases and J lost 3; bases outside the gene matches: 7. TCRdb used MiXCR to reprocess the 5' RACE reads, holding one entry per CDR3 protein. The sample has about 240,000 distinct CDR3 sequences, about 11% seen once. This chain links TRBV7-3 with TRBJ2-7, with 7 bases fitting TRBD1. The sequencing input was memory T cells sorted from blood. The clonotype originates from a man between 50 and 59 years old in good health. CDR3 residues: CASSMNRDSYEQYF. The CDR3 DNA is TGTGCCAGCAGCATGAATAGGGACAGCTACGAGCAGTACTTC.